Listed below are T cell receptor beta chains from one sample, sequenced in a study of blood T cell repertoires in COVID-19. Some clones are missing from TCRdb's copy, which holds only in-frame ones; the method was immunoSEQ multiplex PCR. Here the sample spans over 100,000 clones, 82% being singletons. The sample taken for sequencing was peripheral blood. Receptors were obtained from a woman between 70 and 85 years old with acute or convalescent COVID-19. CDR3s include the opening cysteine and the closing phenylalanine or tryptophan. A D gene is named only where the DNA matches it firmly. Part of the rows lack a size; the others show once, few, many or a class for expanded clones.

TRBJ2-1,TRBD1,TRBV30,NA,CAWAPGTGVGEQFF,TGTGCCTGGGCTCCCGGGACAGGGGTCGGTGAGCAGTTCTTC
TRBJ1-6,NA,TRBV7-2,few,CASSLGTLNSPLHF,TGTGCCAGCAGCTTAGGGACACTTAATTCACCCCTCCACTTT
TRBJ2-5,TRBD1,TRBV6-5,few,CASRPTGEETQYF,TGTGCCAGCAGGCCGACAGGGGAAGAGACCCAGTACTTC
TRBJ2-5,NA,TRBV5-6,NA,CASSLRLVNYGETQYF,TGTGCCAGCAGCTTACGACTAGTGAATTATGGAGAGACCCAGTACTTC
TRBJ1-2,NA,TRBV18,NA,CASSPDSRANYGYTF,TGTGCCAGCTCGCCTGACAGTAGGGCTAACTATGGCTACACCTTC
TRBJ2-5,TRBD2,TRBV7-2,NA,CASSPRGSGGTRTQYF,TGTGCCAGCAGCCCCCGGGGTAGCGGGGGAACGAGGACCCAGTACTTC
TRBJ2-1,NA,TRBV11-3,NA,CASSLTSNEQFF,TGTGCCAGCAGCTTGACTAGCAATGAGCAGTTCTTC
TRBJ2-3,NA,TRBV7-7,NA,CASSSGNLRTDTQYF,TGTGCCAGCAGCTCCGGGAATCTCAGGACAGATACGCAGTATTTT
TRBJ1-2,TRBD1,TRBV10-3,NA,CATQGALGDRGGYTF,TGTGCCACCCAAGGAGCCCTAGGGGACAGAGGGGGCTACACCTTC
TRBJ1-4,TRBD1,TRBV9,NA,CASSEYRGANEKLFF,TGTGCCAGCAGCGAATACAGGGGGGCTAATGAAAAACTGTTTTTT
TRBJ2-7,NA,TRBV12-3/TRBV12-4,NA,CASSPRTFDEQYF,TGTGCCAGCAGTCCTAGGACTTTCGACGAGCAGTACTTC
TRBJ2-1,NA,TRBV4-3,NA,CASSQDSAANGEQFF,TGCGCCAGCAGCCAAGATTCCGCCGCTAACGGTGAGCAGTTCTTC
TRBJ2-5,NA,TRBV9,NA,CASSSRGQETQYF,TGTGCCAGCTCCTCGCGGGGCCAAGAGACCCAGTACTTC
TRBJ2-4,TRBD1,TRBV19,NA,CASSIDGTGVTKNIQYF,TGTGCCAGTAGTATAGACGGGACAGGGGTAACCAAAAACATTCAGTACTTC
TRBJ2-1,NA,TRBV5-1,NA,CASSLGNTNEQFF,TGCGCCAGCAGCTTGGGCAACACGAATGAGCAGTTCTTC
TRBJ1-1,TRBD1,TRBV30,few,CAWSTQGGTEAFF,TGTGCCTGGAGTACACAGGGGGGTACTGAAGCTTTCTTT
TRBJ1-6,NA,TRBV10-3,NA,CAIRLGTGPSPLHF,TGTGCCATCAGACTAGGTACAGGGCCTTCACCCCTCCACTTT
TRBJ2-7,NA,TRBV3-1/TRBV3-2,once,CASSQAGYEQYF,TGTGCCAGCAGCCAGGCGGGGTACGAGCAGTACTTC
TRBJ2-1,TRBD1,TRBV9,few,CASSAGDRGIGEQFF,TGTGCCAGCAGCGCAGGGGACAGGGGGATAGGTGAGCAGTTCTTC
TRBJ1-2,NA,TRBV7-9,NA,CASSLEYRDGYTF,TGTGCCAGCAGCTTAGAATACAGGGATGGCTACACCTTC
TRBJ1-2,NA,TRBV12-3/TRBV12-4,once,CASTSGGFNGYTF,TGTGCCAGCACCTCGGGAGGGTTCAATGGCTACACCTTC
TRBJ2-1,NA,TRBV11-2,NA,CASSLVGGGLYNEQFF,TGTGCCAGCAGCTTAGTAGGGGGGGGGCTTTACAATGAGCAGTTCTTC
TRBJ2-1,NA,TRBV4-1,NA,CASSQGAGGNEQFF,TGCGCCAGCAGCCAAGGGGCCGGAGGAAATGAGCAGTTCTTC
TRBJ1-5,NA,TRBV4-3,NA,CASSHDIQGNQPQHF,TGCGCCAGCAGCCATGATATACAGGGCAATCAGCCCCAGCATTTT
TRBJ1-1,TRBD1,TRBV7-6,NA,CASSLAVQGATEAFF,TGTGCCAGCAGCTTAGCGGTCCAGGGGGCCACTGAAGCTTTCTTT
TRBJ1-1,NA,TRBV27,NA,CASSLSGRVNTEAFF,TGTGCCAGCAGTTTATCAGGGCGGGTTAACACTGAAGCTTTCTTT
TRBJ1-5,TRBD1,TRBV20-1,NA,CSASRGQGNQPQHF,TGCAGTGCTAGTCGCGGACAGGGAAATCAGCCCCAGCATTTT
TRBJ1-5,NA,TRBV5-8,NA,CASRPWGASNQPQHF,TGTGCCAGCAGACCGTGGGGAGCAAGCAATCAGCCCCAGCATTTT
TRBJ1-1,NA,TRBV4-3,NA,CASSQKANTEAFF,TGCGCCAGCAGCCAAAAAGCGAACACTGAAGCTTTCTTT
TRBJ1-4,TRBD1,TRBV19,NA,CASSTRQGEKLFF,TGTGCCAGTAGTACCCGACAGGGGGAAAAACTGTTTTTT
TRBJ1-6,NA,TRBV19,NA,CASSIATDNSPLHF,TGTGCCAGTAGTATAGCAACGGATAATTCACCCCTCCACTTT
TRBJ1-6,TRBD1,TRBV6-2/TRBV6-3,few,CASSSTGGTSPLHF,TGTGCCAGCAGTTCAACAGGGGGCACTTCACCCCTCCACTTT
TRBJ2-5,TRBD2,TRBV4-3,NA,CASSQDRAREGTQYF,TGCGCCAGCAGCCAAGATAGGGCCAGGGAGGGGACCCAGTACTTC
TRBJ1-2,NA,TRBV5-6,NA,CASSLGGGYGYTF,TGTGCCAGCAGCTTGGGAGGAGGCTATGGCTACACCTTC
TRBJ1-3,NA,TRBV30,NA,CAWSVDRGASGNTIYF,TGTGCCTGGAGTGTCGATCGGGGGGCGTCTGGAAACACCATATATTTT
TRBJ1-1,TRBD1,TRBV6-5,few,CASSTDRGYTEAFF,TGTGCCAGCAGTACAGACAGGGGCTACACTGAAGCTTTCTTT
TRBJ1-1,NA,TRBV5-6,NA,CASSRVNTEAFF,TGTGCCAGCAGCCGGGTGAACACTGAAGCTTTCTTT
TRBJ2-1,TRBD1,TRBV19,NA,CASRSTRTGGYGEQFF,TGTGCCAGTAGGAGCACCCGGACAGGGGGTTATGGTGAGCAGTTCTTC
TRBJ2-5,NA,TRBV6-6,NA,CASSYSVRKETQYF,TGTGCCAGCAGTTACTCTGTCAGGAAAGAGACCCAGTACTTC
TRBJ1-1,TRBD1,TRBV20-1,NA,CSASEARTGLAFF,TGCAGTGCTAGTGAGGCCCGGACAGGGTTAGCTTTCTTT
TRBJ1-2,TRBD1,TRBV7-9,NA,CASSYGQGGYTF,TGTGCCAGCAGCTATGGACAGGGAGGCTACACCTTC
TRBJ1-1,NA,TRBV12-5,NA,CASRLYLQGNTEAFF,TGTGCTAGCCGCCTCTACCTACAGGGGAACACTGAAGCTTTCTTT